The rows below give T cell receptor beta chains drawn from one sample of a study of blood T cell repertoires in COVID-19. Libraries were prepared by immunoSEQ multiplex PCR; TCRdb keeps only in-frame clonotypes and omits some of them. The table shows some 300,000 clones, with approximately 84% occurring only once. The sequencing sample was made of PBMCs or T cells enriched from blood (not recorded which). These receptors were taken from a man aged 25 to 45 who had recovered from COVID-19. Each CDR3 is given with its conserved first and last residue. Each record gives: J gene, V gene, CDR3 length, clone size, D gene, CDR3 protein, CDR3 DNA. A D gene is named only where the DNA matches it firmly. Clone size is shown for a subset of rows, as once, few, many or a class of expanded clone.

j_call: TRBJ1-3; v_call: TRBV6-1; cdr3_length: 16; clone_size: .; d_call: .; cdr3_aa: CASSKGREIGGNTIYF; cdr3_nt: TGTGCCAGCAGTAAAGGCCGGGAGATAGGGGGAAACACCATATATTTT
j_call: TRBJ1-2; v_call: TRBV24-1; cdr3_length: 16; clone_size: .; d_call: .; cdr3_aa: CATSDSRRAGDIGYTF; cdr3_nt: TGTGCCACCAGTGATTCACGACGGGCAGGGGATATAGGCTACACCTTC
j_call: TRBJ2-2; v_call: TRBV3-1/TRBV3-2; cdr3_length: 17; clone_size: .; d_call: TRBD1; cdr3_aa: CASSQGDRGPNTGELFF; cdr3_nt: TGTGCCAGCAGCCAAGGAGACAGGGGGCCCAACACCGGGGAGCTGTTTTTT
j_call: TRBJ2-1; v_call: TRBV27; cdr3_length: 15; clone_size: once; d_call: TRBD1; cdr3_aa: CASSLGTALYNEQFF; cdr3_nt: TGTGCCAGCAGTTTAGGGACAGCCCTATACAATGAGCAGTTCTTC
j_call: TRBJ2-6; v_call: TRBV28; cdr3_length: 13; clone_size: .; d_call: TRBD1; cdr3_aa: CASRANRGNVLTF; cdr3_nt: TGTGCCAGCAGGGCCAACAGGGGAAACGTCCTGACTTTC
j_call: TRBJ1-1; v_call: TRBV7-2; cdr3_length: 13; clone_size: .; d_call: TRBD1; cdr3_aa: CASSLADRGRAFF; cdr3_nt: TGTGCCAGCAGCTTAGCGGACAGGGGGCGAGCTTTCTTT
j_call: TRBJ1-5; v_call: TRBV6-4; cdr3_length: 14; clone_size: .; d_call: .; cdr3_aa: CASTPGAGEQPQHF; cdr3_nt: TGTGCCAGCACCCCAGGGGCAGGAGAGCAGCCCCAGCATTTT
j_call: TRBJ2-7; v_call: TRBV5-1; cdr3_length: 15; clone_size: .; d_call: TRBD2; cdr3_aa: CASSSAAGGDYEQYF; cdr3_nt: TGCGCCAGCAGCTCAGCAGCGGGAGGGGACTACGAGCAGTACTTC
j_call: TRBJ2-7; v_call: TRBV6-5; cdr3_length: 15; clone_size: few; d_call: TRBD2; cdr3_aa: CASSSRTTGGYEQYF; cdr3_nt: TGTGCCAGCAGCAGTCGAACCACGGGAGGTTACGAGCAGTACTTC
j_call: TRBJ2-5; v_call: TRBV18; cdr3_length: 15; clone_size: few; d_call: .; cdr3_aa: CASSPDLEGGETQYF; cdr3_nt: TGTGCCAGCTCACCGGACCTGGAAGGGGGAGAGACCCAGTACTTC
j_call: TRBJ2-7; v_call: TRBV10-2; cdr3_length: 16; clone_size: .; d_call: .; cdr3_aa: CASRTAGGSGVYEQYF; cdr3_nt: TGCGCCAGCAGGACAGCAGGGGGTAGCGGTGTCTACGAGCAGTACTTC
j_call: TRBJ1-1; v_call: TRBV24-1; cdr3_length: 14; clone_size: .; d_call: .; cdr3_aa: CATSDFGQAFGAFF; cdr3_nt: TGTGCCACCAGTGATTTTGGTCAGGCGTTCGGAGCTTTCTTT
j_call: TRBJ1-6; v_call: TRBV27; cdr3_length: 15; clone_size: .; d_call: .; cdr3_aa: CASSLAGQINSPLHF; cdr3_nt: TGTGCCAGCAGTTTAGCAGGACAGATCAATTCACCCCTCCACTTT
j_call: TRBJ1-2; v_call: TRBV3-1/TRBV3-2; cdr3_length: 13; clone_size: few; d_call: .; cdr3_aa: CASSPGRIYGYTF; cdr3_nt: TGTGCCAGCAGTCCCGGCAGGATCTATGGCTACACCTTC
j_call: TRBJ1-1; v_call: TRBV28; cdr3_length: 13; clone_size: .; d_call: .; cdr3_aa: CASRGDTRTEAFF; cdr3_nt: TGTGCCAGCAGGGGGGACACGAGGACTGAAGCTTTCTTT
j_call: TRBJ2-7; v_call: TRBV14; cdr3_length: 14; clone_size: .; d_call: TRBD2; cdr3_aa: CASRRTSGGPQQYF; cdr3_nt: TGTGCCAGCAGGCGGACTAGCGGGGGTCCCCAGCAGTACTTC
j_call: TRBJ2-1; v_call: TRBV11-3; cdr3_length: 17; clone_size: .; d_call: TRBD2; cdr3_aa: CASSLPIRLAGPNEQFF; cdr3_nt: TGTGCCAGCAGCTTACCGATACGACTAGCGGGACCAAATGAGCAGTTCTTC
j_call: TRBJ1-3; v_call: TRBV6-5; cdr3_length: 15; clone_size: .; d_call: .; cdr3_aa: CASGYGGGSGNTIYF; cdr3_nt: TGTGCCAGTGGTTACGGGGGGGGCTCTGGAAACACCATATATTTT
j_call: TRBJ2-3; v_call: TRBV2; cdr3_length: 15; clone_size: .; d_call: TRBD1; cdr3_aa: CASSADRGPTNTQYF; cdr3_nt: TGTGCCAGCAGTGCCGACAGGGGGCCTACTAATACGCAGTATTTT
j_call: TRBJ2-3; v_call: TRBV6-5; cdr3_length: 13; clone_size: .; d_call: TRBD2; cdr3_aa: CASTVAGTDTQYF; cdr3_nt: TGTGCCAGCACGGTAGCGGGGACAGATACGCAGTATTTT
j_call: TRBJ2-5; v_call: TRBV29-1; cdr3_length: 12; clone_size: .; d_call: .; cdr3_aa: CSVGDSAGTQYF; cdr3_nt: TGCAGCGTGGGGGACTCCGCGGGGACCCAGTACTTC
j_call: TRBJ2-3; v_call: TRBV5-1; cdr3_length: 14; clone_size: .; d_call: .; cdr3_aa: CASSLTSSTDTQYF; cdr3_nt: TGCGCCAGCAGCCTGACTAGTAGCACAGATACGCAGTATTTT
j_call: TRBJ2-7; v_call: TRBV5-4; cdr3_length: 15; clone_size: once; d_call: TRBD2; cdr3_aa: CASSATSGITYEQYF; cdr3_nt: TGTGCCAGCAGCGCGACAAGCGGGATTACCTACGAGCAGTACTTC
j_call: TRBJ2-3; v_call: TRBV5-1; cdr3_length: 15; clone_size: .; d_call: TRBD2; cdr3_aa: CASSFAPGGADTQYF; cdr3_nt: TGCGCCAGCAGCTTTGCCCCGGGGGGGGCGGATACGCAGTATTTT